This T cell receptor beta chain is drawn from a study of T cells expressing NK-cell markers. TCRdb re-called the 5' RACE reads, yielding one record per CDR3 amino acid sequence without DNA. The sample includes a few hundred thousand distinct CDR3 sequences. The sequence was obtained from a man aged 18 to 69 in good health. The sample was blood T cells: a sorted CD56 or NKG2C T cell subset, CD4+ or CD8+ T cells, or bulk PBMC T cells (not recorded which).

CDR3 sequence reads: CAWNFGSGNTIYF. The V gene is TRBV30, the J gene TRBJ1-3. The CDR3 consists of 13 residues. The germline V gene encodes CDR1 GTSNPN and CDR2 SVGIG (reference sequence).